The sequence of this T cell receptor (beta chain) was determined in a study of low-dose radiotherapy and immunotherapy resistance in tumors. Study details: Patients of Cohort 1 had 0.5 Gy fractions every 2 weeks, which summed to 6.5 Gy.

CDR3 length: 13 residues. CDR1 and CDR2 (germline): SGHTA, FQGNSA. V was pared by 3 bases and J by 12 bases, with 15 bases between. At least ten counts were recorded for this clonotype. The sample's time point: before trial treatment. Priming of first-strand cDNA relied on TRAV- and TRBV-specific primers (covering alpha and beta chains). The authors ran 15 to 25 PCR cycles to amplify TCRs with a constant-region primer and V-primer adapter. After the mRNA was isolated, it was amplified using in vitro transcription. MiXCR, applied by TCRdb to the reads, yields one record per CDR3 protein. The table records more than 85,000 distinct CDR3 sequences, 9.4% of them present only once.

Material: PBMCs, obtained before treatment. The rearrangement links TRBV7-2 to TRBJ2-1; unclear D gene. The sequence came from a male donor with prostate cancer. As DNA, the CDR3 is TGTGCCAGCAGCTTTTCTCAACCCCCCGGGCAGTTCTTC. Translation: CASSFSQPPGQFF.